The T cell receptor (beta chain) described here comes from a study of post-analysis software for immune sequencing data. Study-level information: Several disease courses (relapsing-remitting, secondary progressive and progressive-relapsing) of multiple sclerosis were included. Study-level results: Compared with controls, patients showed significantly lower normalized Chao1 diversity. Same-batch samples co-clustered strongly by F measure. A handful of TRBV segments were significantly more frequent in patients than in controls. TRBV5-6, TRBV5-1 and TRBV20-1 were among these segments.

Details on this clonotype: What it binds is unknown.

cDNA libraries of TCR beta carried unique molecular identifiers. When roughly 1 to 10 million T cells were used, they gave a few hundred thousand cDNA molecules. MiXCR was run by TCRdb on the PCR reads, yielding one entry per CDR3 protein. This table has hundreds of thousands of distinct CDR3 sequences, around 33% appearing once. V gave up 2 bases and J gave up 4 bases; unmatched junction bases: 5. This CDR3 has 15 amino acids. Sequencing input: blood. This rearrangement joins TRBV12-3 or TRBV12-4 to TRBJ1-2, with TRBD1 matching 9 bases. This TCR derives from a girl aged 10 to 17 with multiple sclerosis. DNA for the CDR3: TGTGCCAGCAGTTTATGGGGACAGGGTCCCTATGGCTACACCTTC. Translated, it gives CASSLWGQGPYGYTF.